Listed below are T cell receptor beta chains from one sample, sequenced in a study of T cell responses to AZD1222 COVID-19 vaccine. Sequencing used immunoSEQ multiplex PCR; TCRdb keeps in-frame clones, though not all of them. In the table there are about 40,000 clones, roughly 85% of which are singletons. The sequences come from peripheral blood, collected 28 days after the second dose of the MenACWY control vaccine. These receptors were taken from an adult who received the MenACWY meningococcal vaccine as a control. Each CDR3 is given with its conserved first and last residue. Each record gives: J gene, V gene, clone size, D gene, CDR3 protein, CDR3 DNA. A D gene is named only where the DNA matches it firmly. The size entry is marked missing in some rows and otherwise reads once, few, many or a size class.

>TRBJ2-2|TRBV29-1|-|TRBD2
CSVVAGGTGELFF
TGCAGCGTTGTAGCGGGAGGCACCGGGGAGCTGTTTTTT
>TRBJ2-5|TRBV7-9|-|-
CASGEETQYF
TGTGCCAGCGGGGAAGAGACCCAGTACTTC
>TRBJ1-1|TRBV6-2/TRBV6-3|few|-
CASSYSTADTEAFF
TGTGCCAGCAGTTACAGCACGGCAGACACTGAAGCTTTCTTT
>TRBJ1-3|TRBV14|-|TRBD1
CASSQGQGRPSGNTIYF
TGTGCCAGCAGCCAAGGACAGGGAAGGCCCTCTGGAAACACCATATATTTT
>TRBJ2-5|TRBV28|medium-sized|TRBD2
CASSLEGASGMGETQYF
TGTGCCAGCAGTTTAGAGGGGGCTAGCGGGATGGGAGAGACCCAGTACTTC
>TRBJ1-6|TRBV2|-|-
CASSRKMNSPLHF
TGTGCCAGCAGTAGGAAGATGAATTCACCCCTCCACTTT
>TRBJ1-3|TRBV20-1|-|-
CSASTSGNTIYF
TGCAGTGCCAGTACCTCTGGAAACACCATATATTTT
>TRBJ2-1|TRBV5-1|-|-
CASSFRGDEQFF
TGCGCCAGCAGCTTCCGTGGTGATGAGCAGTTCTTC
>TRBJ1-2|TRBV29-1|-|-
CSVVYYQDVKNGYTF
TGCAGCGTTGTATACTATCAGGACGTGAAGAATGGCTACACCTTC
>TRBJ2-7|TRBV7-8|-|-
CASSNRRVGPYEQYF
TGTGCCAGCAGCAACCGAAGGGTGGGCCCCTACGAGCAGTACTTC
>TRBJ1-2|TRBV6-1|-|-
CASSDEAPKGYTF
TGTGCCAGCAGTGATGAGGCCCCTAAAGGCTACACCTTC
>TRBJ2-7|TRBV9|-|-
CASSVVGENEQYF
TGTGCCAGCAGCGTAGTAGGGGAGAACGAGCAGTACTTC
>TRBJ1-2|TRBV19|-|-
CASRRNYGYTF
TGTGCCAGTAGGAGAAACTATGGCTACACCTTC
>TRBJ2-7|TRBV3-1/TRBV3-2|-|-
CASSRTASSEQYF
TGTGCCAGCAGCAGGACTGCTAGCAGCGAGCAGTACTTC
>TRBJ2-5|TRBV7-3|-|-
CASSPRGRETQYF
TGTGCCAGCAGCCCCCGTGGGAGAGAGACCCAGTACTTC
>TRBJ2-5|TRBV5-1|-|-
CASRPTGTKQETQYF
TGCGCCAGCAGACCGACCGGGACCAAACAAGAGACCCAGTACTTC
>TRBJ1-2|TRBV27|-|TRBD1
CASSRQGLNYGYTF
TGTGCCAGCAGTCGACAGGGGTTGAACTATGGCTACACCTTC
>TRBJ1-4|TRBV19|few|TRBD1
CASSFPGQGREEKLFF
TGTGCCAGTAGTTTTCCGGGACAGGGCCGAGAGGAAAAACTGTTTTTT
>TRBJ1-5|TRBV3-1/TRBV3-2|once|-
CASSQGRRENQPQHF
TGTGCCAGCAGCCAGGGGAGGAGGGAGAATCAGCCCCAGCATTTT
>TRBJ2-1|TRBV4-1|-|TRBD2
CASSRFSGNEQFF
TGCGCCAGCAGCCGCTTTAGCGGGAATGAGCAGTTCTTC
>TRBJ2-2|TRBV12-3/TRBV12-4|-|-
CASRGSDTGELFF
TGTGCCAGCAGGGGGTCCGACACCGGGGAGCTGTTTTTT
>TRBJ1-2|TRBV2|once|-
CASSRTPDGYTF
TGTGCCAGCAGTAGGACGCCGGATGGCTACACCTTC
>TRBJ1-1|TRBV27|few|-
CASSLFPDNTEAFF
TGTGCCAGCAGTTTATTCCCGGATAACACTGAAGCTTTCTTT
>TRBJ2-1|TRBV11-1|-|TRBD2
CASSSRVGLRTDEQFF
TGTGCCAGCAGCTCTAGGGTGGGACTAAGGACGGATGAGCAGTTCTTC
>TRBJ2-7|TRBV7-8|-|-
CASSPLYEQYF
TGTGCCAGCAGCCCACTCTACGAGCAGTACTTC
>TRBJ2-1|TRBV4-1|-|-
CASSQTGQLEQFF
TGCGCCAGCAGCCAAACTGGACAGCTTGAGCAGTTCTTC
>TRBJ1-2|TRBV24-1|-|-
CATSDRTAYGYTF
TGTGCCACCAGTGACCGGACAGCCTATGGCTACACCTTC
>TRBJ2-7|TRBV5-8|-|TRBD2
CASSFVAGRHEQYF
TGTGCCAGCAGCTTCGTAGCGGGACGCCACGAGCAGTACTTC
>TRBJ2-7|TRBV5-1|-|TRBD1
CASSQTGGSYEQYF
TGCGCCAGCAGTCAGACAGGGGGGTCCTACGAGCAGTACTTC
>TRBJ1-3|TRBV15|-|-
CATSTVGGTPAGRNTIYF
TGTGCCACCAGCACGGTGGGCGGGACCCCGGCGGGGAGAAACACCATATATTTT
>TRBJ2-2|TRBV23-1|-|TRBD1
CASSQNWTGITGELFF
TGCGCCAGCAGTCAAAATTGGACAGGGATAACCGGGGAGCTGTTTTTT
>TRBJ2-1|TRBV7-2|-|TRBD2
CASSLGLLNEQFF
TGTGCCAGCAGCTTGGGACTACTCAATGAGCAGTTCTTC
>TRBJ2-3|TRBV21-1|few|-
CASSTRDRGITTDTQYF
TGTGCCAGCAGCACGCGGGACAGGGGCATTACCACAGATACGCAGTATTTT
>TRBJ1-3|TRBV6-5|-|-
CASQETAGIGNTIYF
TGTGCCAGCCAAGAAACCGCAGGGATCGGAAACACCATATATTTT
>TRBJ1-5|TRBV28|-|-
CASSFRQGPTALNQPQHF
TGTGCCAGCAGTTTTCGGCAGGGGCCAACCGCACTCAATCAGCCCCAGCATTTT
>TRBJ2-7|TRBV5-1|-|-
CASSLTWGSYEQYF
TGCGCCAGCAGCTTGACTTGGGGCTCCTACGAGCAGTACTTC
>TRBJ1-1|TRBV19|-|-
CASSIDGRSEAFF
TGTGCCAGTAGTATAGATGGAAGGAGTGAAGCTTTCTTT
>TRBJ2-3|TRBV4-1|once|TRBD2
CASSHAPSGTSGGDTQYF
TGCGCCAGCAGCCATGCCCCCTCTGGGACTAGCGGGGGGGATACGCAGTATTTT
>TRBJ1-5|TRBV3-1/TRBV3-2|-|-
CASSQGYQPQHF
TGTGCCAGCAGCCAAGGTTATCAGCCCCAGCATTTT
>TRBJ2-1|TRBV2|-|-
CASSKGGRSNEQFF
TGTGCCAGCAGTAAAGGAGGGCGGTCCAATGAGCAGTTCTTC
>TRBJ2-2|TRBV2|-|-
CASRSVWNTGELFF
TGTGCCAGCAGGTCAGTTTGGAACACCGGGGAGCTGTTTTTT
>TRBJ2-7|TRBV14|-|-
CASSLVGGGEQYF
TGTGCCAGCAGCCTCGTGGGAGGGGGAGAGCAGTACTTC
>TRBJ1-2|TRBV28|-|-
CASSRRTGSGYGYTF
TGTGCCAGCAGCCGCCGGACGGGGTCGGGCTATGGCTACACCTTC
>TRBJ2-3|TRBV6-5|-|TRBD1
CASTYRGMADTQYF
TGTGCCAGCACCTACAGGGGGATGGCAGATACGCAGTATTTT
>TRBJ2-3|TRBV6-6|-|-
CATAGRGTAKDTQYF
TGTGCCACCGCGGGTCGGGGGACGGCTAAAGATACGCAGTATTTT
>TRBJ2-7|TRBV28|few|-
CATGPGVTYEQYF
TGTGCCACCGGTCCCGGGGTTACCTACGAGCAGTACTTC
>TRBJ2-3|TRBV15|-|-
CATSSSVDTQYF
TGTGCCACCAGCAGCTCGGTGGATACGCAGTATTTT
>TRBJ1-3|TRBV30|-|-
CAWSTTGPPWF
TGTGCCTGGAGTACAACCGGGCCCCCCTGGTTT
>TRBJ2-7|TRBV6-5|-|-
CASSQGSLEQYF
TGTGCCAGCAGCCAGGGCAGCCTCGAGCAGTACTTC
>TRBJ1-1|TRBV10-2|-|-
CASSVGRSEAFF
TGCGCCAGCAGTGTGGGGAGGTCTGAAGCTTTCTTT
>TRBJ1-4|TRBV5-1|-|TRBD1
CASSLALPGQSNEKLFF
TGCGCCAGCAGCCTGGCCTTACCGGGACAGAGTAATGAAAAACTGTTTTTT
>TRBJ2-2|TRBV18|-|TRBD2
CASLPRAGENTGELFF
TGTGCCAGCTTACCGCGAGCGGGAGAGAACACCGGGGAGCTGTTTTTT
>TRBJ1-5|TRBV6-1|-|-
CASSETVGIDQHF
TGTGCCAGCAGTGAAACTGTGGGGATCGACCAGCATTTT
>TRBJ2-1|TRBV5-4|few|TRBD1
CASSHRTGVEQFF
TGTGCCAGCAGCCACAGGACAGGTGTTGAGCAGTTCTTC
>TRBJ1-4|TRBV10-1|-|-
CASSDGSTNEKLFF
TGCGCCAGCAGTGACGGTTCAACTAATGAAAAACTGTTTTTT
>TRBJ2-1|TRBV13|-|-
CASSLEGGGGYNEQFF
TGTGCCAGCAGCTTAGAAGGGGGAGGCGGCTACAATGAGCAGTTCTTC
>TRBJ1-5|TRBV4-1|-|TRBD1
CASSQDRQGQPQHF
TGCGCCAGCAGCCAAGATCGACAGGGGCAGCCCCAGCATTTT